This T cell receptor beta chain derives from a study of T cell responses to AZD1222 COVID-19 vaccine. Study overall: Timing groups of about 4 and about 12 weeks for second doses were pooled.

This table comes from immunoSEQ multiplex PCR, and its TCRdb copy is limited to in-frame clones, with some not included. The sample has fewer than 150,000 clones; around 90% are singletons. Study findings and constraints: Samples come after the peak T cell response, not at day 14. A mostly white British donor set with more females was recruited, and clonal diversity was possibly underestimated. Spike was spanned by vaccine-associated CD4 TCRs, which were dominant at 160-218 and 743-854.

As regards this clone: What it binds is unknown.

This sample comprised peripheral blood, obtained on day 0 of AZD1222 vaccination. The clonotype originates from an adult in good health.

The DNA for the CDR3 is TGTGCCAGCAGTGAGTGGACAGATACGCAGTATTTT. Its protein is CASSEWTDTQYF. J is TRBJ2-3 and V is TRBV25-1; the D is unclear. Germline V lookup: CDR1 MGHDK, CDR2 SYGVNS. The CDR3 has 12 amino acids. V lost 3 bases to trimming and J lost 3 bases, with 4 bases between them.